The 19 T cell receptor beta chains presented below share a single source sample, sequenced in a study of regulatory T cells in long-lasting Graves disease. Sample time point: newly diagnosed GD, antithyroid drugs for less than 3 months. PBMC RNA served as the TCR library source. Libraries of TCR beta came from iRepertoire HTBI primers plus Arm-PCR of CDR3 regions. TCRdb independently ran MiXCR on the multiplex PCR reads; one entry per CDR3 protein. The sample lists just over 600,000 distinct CDR3 sequences, 16% occurring once. The same data also contributed to another study, on T cells in Graves' hyperthyroidism and ophthalmopathy.

The sequencing used peripheral blood mononuclear cells (PBMCs), collected at new diagnosis, from a patient treated with antithyroid drugs. These receptors all come from a woman in her 30s with Graves disease.

J is TRBJ2-7 and V is TRBV5-6, with 12 bases lining up with TRBD2. Unmatched junction bases numbered 4, after V lost 2 bases and J lost 1 base. Germline V lookup: CDR1 SGHDT, CDR2 YYEEEE. The CDR3 is made up of 16 amino acids. CDR3 protein: CASSFLLAGGSYEQYF. As DNA, the CDR3 is TGTGCCAGCAGCTTTTTACTAGCGGGAGGATCCTACGAGCAGTACTTC.

This clonotype came up once. The chain combines TRBV3-1 with TRBJ1-5; 8 bases fit TRBD1. CDR1 and CDR2 (germline): LGHDT, YNNKEL (reference sequence). The CDR3 has 17 amino acids. The J segment lost 3 bases and the V segment lost 0 bases, leaving 7 bases of the junction unmatched. The CDR3 region has the DNA TGTGCCAGCAGCCAAGATCGGGGACAGGATAACAATCAGCCCCAGCATTTT. Translating gives CASSQDRGQDNNQPQHF.

The gene calls are TRBV5-1 and TRBJ2-3; 8 bases match TRBD2. This CDR3 has 15 residues. CDR1 is SGHRS and CDR2 is YFSETQ in the germline V gene. With 3 bases clipped from V and 5 bases from J, the junction kept 8 bases outside the gene matches. CDR3 loop: CASSSREGLLDTQYF. The DNA for the CDR3 is TGCGCCAGCAGCTCCCGGGAGGGCCTCTTAGATACGCAGTATTTT. The full variable domain, with the rest looked up from reference TRBV5-1 and TRBJ2-3, is KAGVTQTPRYLIKTRGQQVTLSCSPISGHRSVSWYQQTPGQGLQFLFEYFSETQRNKGNFPGRFSGRQFSNSRSEMNVSTLELGDSALYLCASSSREGLLDTQYFGPGTRLTVL.

This clonotype was detected a few times. This sequence joins TRBV10-3 and TRBJ2-1, with D perhaps TRBD2 (5 bases). V was cut by 5 bases and J by 9 bases, with 8 bases left in between. Germline CDR1 and CDR2: ENHRY and SYGVKD. The CDR3 totals 11 residues. CDR3 nucleotides: TGTGCCATCAGTACTAGTGTTGAGCAGTTCTTC. This gives the protein CAISTSVEQFF.

This clonotype was seen ten or more times. The chain couples TRBV20-1 to TRBJ1-2; 8 positions match TRBD1. The J segment lost 7 bases and the V segment lost 3 bases, leaving 13 bases of the junction unmatched. Per the germline V gene, CDR1 is DFQATT and CDR2 is SNEGSKA (reference sequence). CDR3 size: 15 residues. The DNA for the CDR3 is TGCAGTGCTAGTAGGGTCGCAGGGGGCATGAGTGGCTACACCTTC. It encodes CSASRVAGGMSGYTF.

This clonotype was counted between two and nine times. The rearrangement joins TRBV7-8 to TRBJ1-2; no reliable D call. V lost 2 bases and J lost 1, with 8 bases in between. This CDR3 has 14 residues. Germline-derived CDR1 and CDR2 are SGHVS and FQNEAQ. As DNA, the CDR3 is TGTGCCAGCAGCTTAAGCAGCTATAACTATGGCTACACCTTC. Translation gives CASSLSSYNYGYTF.

This clonotype was detected many times. The chain combines TRBV11-3 with TRBJ2-5, with 11 bases that match TRBD2. This CDR3 region has 16 residues. V shed 5 bases and J 1 base; nucleotides not matched to a gene: 6. Germline V CDR1 and CDR2: SGHNT, YENEEA. The CDR3 DNA reads as TGTGCCAGCAGCCCCGGGACTAGCGGTCCCCAAGAGACCCAGTACTTC. Amino acid sequence: CASSPGTSGPQETQYF.

This clonotype was observed a few times. The chain joins TRBV6-1 to TRBJ1-2, with 7 bases matching TRBD1. The CDR3 has 15 residues. CDR1 and CDR2 from the germline V gene are MNHNS and SASEGT. Unmatched junction bases numbered 11, after V lost 6 bases and J lost 4 bases. CDR3 sequence reads: CASRDPGTALYGYTF. The CDR3 bases are TGTGCCAGCAGAGACCCCGGGACAGCTCTCTATGGCTACACCTTC.

The V and J genes are TRBV12-3 or TRBV12-4 and TRBJ2-3, with 16 positions matching TRBD2. The ends lost 6 bases at V and 6 bases at J; junction bases unmatched: 3. The CDR3 has 15 residues. CDR3 region: CASRQGLAGGDTQYF. The CDR3, as DNA: TGTGCCAGCAGACAGGGACTAGCGGGAGGGGATACGCAGTATTTT.

The sample holds many counts of this clonotype. This chain links TRBV7-3 with TRBJ2-1; D call uncertain. The CDR3 is 13 amino acids. Trimming left V 0 bases short and J 7 bases short, with 7 bases between. CDR1 is SGHTA, CDR2 FQGTGA, per germline. In DNA, the CDR3 is TGTGCCAGCAGCTTAACGTCGATGAATGAGCAGTTCTTC. It encodes CASSLTSMNEQFF.

This clonotype appeared a few times. J is TRBJ2-7 and V is TRBV7-9; D might be TRBD1 (7 bases). Germline assignment: CDR1 SEHNR and CDR2 FQNEAQ (reference sequence). The CDR3 contains 15 residues. V gave up 5 bases and J gave up 3 bases, with 17 bases separating them. The CDR3 nucleotides read TGTGCCAGCAGCATAACGGAGGGACAGTTCTACGAGCAGTACTTC. This codes for CASSITEGQFYEQYF.

This clonotype has a handful of counts. The chain joins TRBV10-3 to TRBJ1-2; the D is unclear. Deletions cut 8 bases from V and 0 bases from J, with 10 bases between. From germline, CDR1 is ENHRY and CDR2 SYGVKD. The length of the CDR3 is 13 residues. The CDR3, as DNA: TGTGCCATCTCGGCCCCAGCTAACTATGGCTACACCTTC. Amino acids: CAISAPANYGYTF.

The sample holds many counts of this clonotype. V usage is TRBV9 and J usage is TRBJ2-2, with 13 bases that match TRBD2. Germline V gives CDR1 SGDLS, CDR2 YYNGEE. The J segment lost 7 bases and the V segment lost 4 bases, leaving 7 bases of the junction unmatched. The CDR3 extends over 16 amino acids. The CDR3 coding sequence is TGTGCCAGCAGCCCTCAACGGACTAGCGGGAGCGGGGAGCTGTTTTTT. Protein product: CASSPQRTSGSGELFF.

This clonotype was detected many times. J is TRBJ2-1 and V is TRBV2; D gene unclear. Looked up from germline, CDR1 is SNHLY and CDR2 is FYNNEI. The V end was cut by 7 bases, the J end by 6 bases, with 4 bases between. The CDR3 is made up of 10 amino acids. The chain's CDR3 is CASIINEQFF. CDR3 in DNA: TGTGCCAGCATTATCAATGAGCAGTTCTTC.

This clonotype occurred many times. The chain couples TRBV7-8 to TRBJ2-7, with D unclear. Per germline, CDR1 SGHVS and CDR2 FQNEAQ. The CDR3 is 13 amino acids. The germline V and J ends were trimmed by 5 bases and 2 bases, with 10 bases remaining between them. Written as DNA, the CDR3 is TGTGCCAGCAGCCCCCGGGCTCCCTACGAGCAGTACTTC. The encoded protein is CASSPRAPYEQYF.

This clonotype was recorded at least ten times. The rearrangement joins TRBV19 to TRBJ1-1; TRBD1 matches 8 bases. V dropped 8 bases and J dropped 1; count of bases not matched to a gene: 12. The CDR3 length is 16 residues. Germline CDR1 is LNHDA and CDR2 is SQIVND (reference sequence). The CDR3, as DNA: TGTGCCAGTCGCTCGACCCCCGGGACAGGGAACACTGAAGCTTTCTTT. This sequence encodes CASRSTPGTGNTEAFF.

This chain joins TRBV5-8 and TRBJ2-2, with 8 bases that match TRBD1. CDR1 SGHTS and CDR2 YDEGEE come from the germline V gene. The CDR3 covers 16 residues. With 4 bases clipped from V and 2 bases from J, the junction kept 7 bases outside the gene matches. CDR3 DNA: TGTGCCAGCAGCAGTGGGGACAGGTTCAACACCGGGGAGCTGTTTTTT. The encoded protein is CASSSGDRFNTGELFF.

The table lists this clonotype with many counts. The chain carries TRBV7-3 and TRBJ2-2, with 8 bases fitting TRBD1. CDR3 length equals 15 residues. Germline loops: CDR1 SGHTA, CDR2 FQGTGA. The V gene end was trimmed by 5 bases and the J gene end by 5 bases; junction bases not matched to a gene: 7. CDR3 DNA sequence: TGTGCCAGCAGCCTTGGGACAGGCTTGACCGGGGAGCTGTTTTTT. It is translated as CASSLGTGLTGELFF.

This clonotype was detected ten times or more. The CDR3 protein is CASSSISSPQHF. CDR3 bases: TGTGCCAGCAGCTCGATATCCTCCCCCCAGCATTTT. The rearrangement links TRBV11-2 to TRBJ1-5; no firm D call. Trimming removed 4 bases from V and 10 bases from J, with 11 bases in between. CDR1 is SGHAT, CDR2 FQNNGV, per germline. CDR3 size: 12 residues.